This T cell receptor (beta chain) is from a study of tissue T cells after allogeneic stem cell transplantation. The study's findings and limits: Motif-based clustering found tissue-specific repertoire signatures shared across patients, though few clones were shared.

The V end was cut by 4 bases, the J end by 2 bases, with 10 bases between. The length of the CDR3 is 14 residues. In germline, CDR1 is KGHPV, CDR2 FQNQEV (reference sequence). Comments on this clone: Antigen: not known. Gene and germline names: mouse. The read finishes 1 residue shy of the CDR3 end, and the germline J gene is used to complete it.

Time point denoted: mouse harvest day 7 after allogeneic transplant. The graft held 10^6 splenic CD5+ T cells and 10^7 T-cell-depleted bone marrow cells. Some clones are missing from TCRdb's copy, which holds only in-frame ones; the method was immunoSEQ multiplex PCR. The data contain around 3,900 clones, about half of them singletons. The chain employs TRBV26 and TRBJ2-4; D is perhaps TRBD1 (5 bases). This sequence originates from a female BALB/c mouse given C57BL/6 T cells with graft-versus-host disease after an allogeneic hematopoietic cell transplant. The specimen sequenced was lymph node tissue. The CDR3 sequence: CASSPGHNQNTLYF. Partial CDR3 DNA: TGTGCCAGCAGTCCCGGACACAATCAAAACACCTTGTAC. The full variable domain, with the rest looked up from reference TRBV26 and TRBJ2-4, is NSKVIQTPRYLVKGQGQKAKMRCIPEKGHPVVFWYQQNKNNEFKFLINFQNQEVLQQIDMTEKRFSAECPSNSPCSLEIQSSEAGDSALYLCASSPGHNQNTLYFGAGTRLSVL.